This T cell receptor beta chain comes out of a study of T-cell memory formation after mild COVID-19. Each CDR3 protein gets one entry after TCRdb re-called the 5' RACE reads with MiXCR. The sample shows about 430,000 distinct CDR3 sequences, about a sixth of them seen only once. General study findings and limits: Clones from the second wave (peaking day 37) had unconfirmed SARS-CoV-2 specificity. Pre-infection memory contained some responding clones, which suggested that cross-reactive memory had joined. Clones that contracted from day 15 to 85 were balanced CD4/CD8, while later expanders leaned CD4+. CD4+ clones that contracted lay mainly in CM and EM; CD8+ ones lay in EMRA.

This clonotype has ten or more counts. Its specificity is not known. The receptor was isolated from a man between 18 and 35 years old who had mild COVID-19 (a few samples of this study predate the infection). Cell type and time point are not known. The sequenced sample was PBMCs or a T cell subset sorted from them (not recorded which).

The DNA of the CDR3 is TGTGCCAGCCGCCGGTCCGCCGGACAGCCCCAGCATTTT. It encodes CASRRSAGQPQHF. The chain employs TRBV12-3 or TRBV12-4 and TRBJ1-5; D not certain. V was pared by 8 bases and J by 7 bases, with 15 bases between. The length of the CDR3 is 13 residues.